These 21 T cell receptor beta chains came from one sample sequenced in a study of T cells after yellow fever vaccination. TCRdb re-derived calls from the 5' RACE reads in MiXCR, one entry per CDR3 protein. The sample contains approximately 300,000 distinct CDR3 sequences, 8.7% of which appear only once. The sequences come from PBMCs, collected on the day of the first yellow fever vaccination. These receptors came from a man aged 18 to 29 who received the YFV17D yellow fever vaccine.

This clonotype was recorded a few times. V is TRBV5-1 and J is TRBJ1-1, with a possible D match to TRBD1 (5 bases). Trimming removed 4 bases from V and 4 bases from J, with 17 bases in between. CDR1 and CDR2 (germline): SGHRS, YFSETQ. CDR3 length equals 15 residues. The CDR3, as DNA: TGCGCCAGCAGCCTGCCGGGGCTCACCGGCACTGAAGCTTTCTTT. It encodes CASSLPGLTGTEAFF.

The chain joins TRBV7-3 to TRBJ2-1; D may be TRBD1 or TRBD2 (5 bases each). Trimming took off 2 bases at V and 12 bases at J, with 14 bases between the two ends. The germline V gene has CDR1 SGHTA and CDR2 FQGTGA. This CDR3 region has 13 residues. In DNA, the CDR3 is TGTGCCAGCAGCTTAGAACTAGATGGGACGCAGTTCTTC. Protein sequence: CASSLELDGTQFF.

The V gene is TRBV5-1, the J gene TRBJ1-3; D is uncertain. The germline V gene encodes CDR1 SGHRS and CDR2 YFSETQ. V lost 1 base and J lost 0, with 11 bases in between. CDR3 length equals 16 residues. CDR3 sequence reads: CASSLKWNSSGNTIYF. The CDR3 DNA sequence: TGCGCCAGCAGCTTGAAGTGGAACTCCTCTGGAAACACCATATATTTT.

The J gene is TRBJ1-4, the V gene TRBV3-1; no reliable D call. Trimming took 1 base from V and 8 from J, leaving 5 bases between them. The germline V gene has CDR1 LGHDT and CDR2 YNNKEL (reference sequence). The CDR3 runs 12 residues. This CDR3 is CASSQVYEKLFF. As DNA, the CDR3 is TGTGCCAGCAGCCAAGTTTACGAAAAACTGTTTTTT.

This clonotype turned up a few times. The CDR3 region has the DNA TGTGCCAGCTCAGAGGGACAGAAAAACACCATATATTTT. This codes for CASSEGQKNTIYF. This chain connects TRBV18 to TRBJ1-3, with 7 bases matching TRBD1. J lost 6 bases, V lost 5 bases, and 4 bases had no gene match. The CDR3 length is 13 residues. Germline loops: CDR1 KGHSH, CDR2 LQKENI.

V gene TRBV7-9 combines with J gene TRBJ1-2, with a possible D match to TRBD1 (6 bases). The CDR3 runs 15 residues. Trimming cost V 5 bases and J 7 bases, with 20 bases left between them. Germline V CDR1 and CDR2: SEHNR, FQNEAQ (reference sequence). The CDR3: CASSHQAQGWSGYTF. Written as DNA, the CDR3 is TGTGCCAGCAGCCATCAAGCACAGGGATGGAGTGGCTACACCTTC.

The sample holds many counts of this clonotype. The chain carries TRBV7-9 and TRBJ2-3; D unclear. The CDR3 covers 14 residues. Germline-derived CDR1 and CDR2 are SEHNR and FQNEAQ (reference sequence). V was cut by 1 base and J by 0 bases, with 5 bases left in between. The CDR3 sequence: CASSLGVSTDTQYF. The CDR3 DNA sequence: TGTGCCAGCAGCTTAGGGGTCAGCACAGATACGCAGTATTTT.

The CDR3 reads CASSLPSPQGGEQYF. For the CDR3, the DNA is TGCGCCAGCAGCCTCCCAAGCCCCCAGGGAGGCGAGCAGTACTTC. The chain carries TRBV5-1 and TRBJ2-7; tentative D call: TRBD2 (6 bases). V was cut by 4 bases and J by 6 bases, with 20 bases left in between. The CDR3 totals 15 residues. CDR1 is SGHRS and CDR2 is YFSETQ in the germline V gene.

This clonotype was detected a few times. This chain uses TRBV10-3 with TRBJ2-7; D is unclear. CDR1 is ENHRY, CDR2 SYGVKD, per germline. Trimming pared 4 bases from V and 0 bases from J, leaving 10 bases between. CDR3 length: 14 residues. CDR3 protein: CAISGDRYSYEQYF. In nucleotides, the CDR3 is TGTGCCATCAGTGGTGACCGTTACTCCTACGAGCAGTACTTC.

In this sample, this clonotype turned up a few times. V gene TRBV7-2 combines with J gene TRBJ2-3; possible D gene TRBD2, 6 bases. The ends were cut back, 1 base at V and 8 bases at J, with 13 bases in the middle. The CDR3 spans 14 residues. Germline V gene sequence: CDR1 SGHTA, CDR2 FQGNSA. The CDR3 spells CASSLDPGTVTQYF. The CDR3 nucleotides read TGTGCCAGCAGCTTAGACCCCGGGACTGTTACGCAGTATTTT.

CDR3 amino acids: CASRPGTDKNIQYF. The DNA for the CDR3 is TGTGCCAGCAGGCCAGGGACAGACAAAAACATTCAGTACTTC. V is TRBV3-1 and J is TRBJ2-4, with TRBD1 matching 7 bases. The CDR3 runs 14 residues. Germline assignment: CDR1 LGHDT and CDR2 YNNKEL (reference sequence). V lost 6 bases and J lost 3; bases outside the gene matches: 5. The full variable domain, completed using reference TRBV3-1 and TRBJ2-4, is DTAVSQTPKYLVTQMGNDKSIKCEQNLGHDTMYWYKQDSKKFLKIMFSYNNKELIINETVPNRFSPKSPDKAHLNLHINSLELGDSAVYFCASRPGTDKNIQYFGAGTRLSVL.

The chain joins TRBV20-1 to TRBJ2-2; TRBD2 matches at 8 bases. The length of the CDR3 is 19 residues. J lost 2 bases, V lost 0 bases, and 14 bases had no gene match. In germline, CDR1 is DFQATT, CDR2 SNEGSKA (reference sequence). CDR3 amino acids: CSARDRTRSGGYNTGELFF. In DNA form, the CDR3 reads TGCAGTGCTAGAGATCGAACGAGAAGCGGGGGCTATAACACCGGGGAGCTGTTTTTT.

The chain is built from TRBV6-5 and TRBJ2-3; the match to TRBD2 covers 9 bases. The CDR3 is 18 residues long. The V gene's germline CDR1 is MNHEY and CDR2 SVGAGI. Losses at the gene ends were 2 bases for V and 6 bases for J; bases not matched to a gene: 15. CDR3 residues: CASSYRPPAGGGSDTQYF. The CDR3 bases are TGTGCCAGCAGTTACCGCCCTCCCGCGGGGGGGGGCTCCGATACGCAGTATTTT.

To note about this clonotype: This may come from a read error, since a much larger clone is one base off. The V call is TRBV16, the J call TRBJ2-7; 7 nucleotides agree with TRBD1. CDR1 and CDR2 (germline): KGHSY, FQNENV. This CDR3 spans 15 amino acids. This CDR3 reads CASSQFPTGSYVQYF. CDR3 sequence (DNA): TGTGCCAGCAGCCAATTTCCGACAGGGTCCTACGTGCAGTACTTC.

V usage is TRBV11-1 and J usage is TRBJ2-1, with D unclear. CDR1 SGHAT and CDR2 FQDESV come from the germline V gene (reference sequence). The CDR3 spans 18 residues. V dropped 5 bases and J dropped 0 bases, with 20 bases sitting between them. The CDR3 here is CASSPGSYPSSSYNEQFF. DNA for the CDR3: TGTGCCAGCAGCCCGGGTTCGTATCCGTCGAGCTCCTACAATGAGCAGTTCTTC.

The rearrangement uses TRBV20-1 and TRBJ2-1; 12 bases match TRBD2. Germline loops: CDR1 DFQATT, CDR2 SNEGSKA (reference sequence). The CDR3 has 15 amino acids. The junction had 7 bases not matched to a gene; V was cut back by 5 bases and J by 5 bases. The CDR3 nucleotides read TGCAGTGCTCCCAAACTAGCGGGGGGCGACAATGAGCAGTTCTTC. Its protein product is CSAPKLAGGDNEQFF.

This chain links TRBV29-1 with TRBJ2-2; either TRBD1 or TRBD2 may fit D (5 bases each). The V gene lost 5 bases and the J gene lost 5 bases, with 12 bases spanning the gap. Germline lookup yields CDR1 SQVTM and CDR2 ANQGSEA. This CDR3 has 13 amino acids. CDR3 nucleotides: TGCAGCGTTAGACAGAGCGGTACCGGGGAGCTGTTTTTT. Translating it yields CSVRQSGTGELFF.

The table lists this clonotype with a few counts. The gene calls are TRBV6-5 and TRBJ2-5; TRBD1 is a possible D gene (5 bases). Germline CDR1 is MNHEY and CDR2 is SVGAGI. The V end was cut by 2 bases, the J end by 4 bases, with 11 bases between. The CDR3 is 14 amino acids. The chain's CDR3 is CASSYQGFVETQYF. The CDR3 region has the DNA TGTGCCAGCAGTTACCAGGGCTTTGTAGAGACCCAGTACTTC.

CDR3 sequence reads: CSAFGLAGHSTDTQYF. The CDR3 nucleotides are TGCAGTGCTTTCGGACTAGCGGGACATAGCACAGATACGCAGTATTTT. This sequence joins TRBV20-1 and TRBJ2-3, with TRBD2 matching 12 bases. J was trimmed by 0 bases and V by 5 bases; bases with no gene match: 6. The CDR3 contains 16 residues. Germline assignment: CDR1 DFQATT and CDR2 SNEGSKA (reference sequence).

CDR3: CASSRVGPQHF. The DNA of the CDR3 is TGTGCCAGCAGTCGGGTGGGGCCCCAGCATTTT. The V call is TRBV6-6, the J call TRBJ1-5; no clear D. There are 11 residues in the CDR3. Germline V gene data show CDR1 as MNHNY and CDR2 as SVGAGI (reference sequence). V lost 5 bases and J 9 bases, leaving 8 bases between the germline ends.

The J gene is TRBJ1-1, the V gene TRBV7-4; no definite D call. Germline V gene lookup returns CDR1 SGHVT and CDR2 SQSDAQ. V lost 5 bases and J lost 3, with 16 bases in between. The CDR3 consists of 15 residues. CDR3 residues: CASSPAGRPYTEAFF. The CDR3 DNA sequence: TGTGCCAGCAGCCCAGCGGGCCGGCCGTACACTGAAGCTTTCTTT.